This T cell receptor beta chain was recorded in a study of blood T cells in healthy people across ages. Study-level information: With template switching, about one barcoded beta molecule was captured per two T cells.

Through a sample-barcoded 5' primer and a J-beta primer mix, a second PCR was run for roughly 7 to 11 cycles. MiXCR was run by TCRdb on the 5' RACE reads, yielding one entry per CDR3 protein. The sample yields over a million distinct CDR3 sequences, 35% to 45% seen once. The CDR3 totals 17 residues. CDR1 and CDR2 from the germline V gene are ENHRY and SYGVKD. Between the trimmed V and J ends, which lost 2 bases and 2 bases, there was a span of 16 bases. The rearrangement uses TRBV10-3 and TRBJ1-5; D unresolved. This clonotype originated in a woman between 18 and 30 years old in good health. The sample taken for sequencing was blood. CDR3 region: CAISEPRHDRGNQPQHF. CDR3 nucleotides: TGTGCCATCAGTGAGCCTAGACACGATCGGGGCAATCAGCCCCAGCATTTT.